The 21 T cell receptor beta chains below come from one sample, sequenced in a study of regulatory T cells in long-lasting Graves disease. Time point reported: persistent/refractory GD, antithyroid drugs over 5 years with positive TRAb. PBMC-extracted RNA yielded the TCR library. HTBI primers from iRepertoire and Arm-PCR of CDR3 regions yielded the TCR beta libraries. Each CDR3 protein is one row after TCRdb ran MiXCR on the multiplex PCR reads. The table includes roughly 490,000 distinct CDR3 sequences, less than 25% detected once. Sequenced material: peripheral blood mononuclear cells (PBMCs), taken when the disease was refractory, from a patient treated with antithyroid drugs. The receptors shown here come from a female donor with Graves disease.

The table lists this clonotype with many counts. The chain employs TRBV12-3 or TRBV12-4 and TRBJ2-1; 7 positions agree with TRBD2. This CDR3 has 16 amino acids. Trimming took 7 bases from V and 1 from J; bases not matched to a gene: 10. The CDR3 DNA reads as TGTGCCAGCACCGACCCGGGACTACCATCCTACAATGAGCAGTTCTTC. Translated, it gives CASTDPGLPSYNEQFF.

This clonotype has at least ten counts. J is TRBJ2-6 and V is TRBV3-1; D uncertain. The CDR3 is 14 amino acids. Germline V gene lookup returns CDR1 LGHDT and CDR2 YNNKEL (reference sequence). Deletions cut 4 bases from V and 0 bases from J, with 4 bases between. For the CDR3, the DNA is TGTGCCAGCAGCCCGACCTCTGGGGCCAACGTCCTGACTTTC. Translating it yields CASSPTSGANVLTF.

This clonotype was detected many times. CDR3 amino acids: CASSLQAQNTEAFF. DNA of the CDR3: TGTGCCAGCAGCCTACAGGCCCAAAACACTGAAGCTTTCTTT. The V call is TRBV6-1, the J call TRBJ1-1; possibly TRBD1 for D (5 bases). Per germline, CDR1 MNHNS and CDR2 SASEGT. The V end was cut by 6 bases, the J end by 2 bases, with 13 bases between. CDR3 size: 14 residues.

There are many counts of this clonotype. The chain recombines TRBV7-2 with TRBJ2-5; 10 bases agree with TRBD2. Trimming took 5 bases from V and 5 from J; bases not matched to a gene: 11. Germline V gene lookup returns CDR1 SGHTA and CDR2 FQGNSA. The CDR3 covers 16 residues. The CDR3 protein is CASSMSLAGVGETQYF. DNA of the CDR3: TGTGCCAGCAGCATGAGTCTAGCGGGGGTCGGCGAGACCCAGTACTTC.

This clonotype was seen a handful of times. V usage is TRBV5-1 and J usage is TRBJ1-2; D unresolved. This CDR3 has 14 residues. Per germline, CDR1 SGHRS and CDR2 YFSETQ. The V gene lost 0 bases and the J gene lost 0 bases, with 6 bases spanning the gap. As DNA, the CDR3 is TGCGCCAGCAGCTTGGGCGTCTCTAACTATGGCTACACCTTC. Protein product: CASSLGVSNYGYTF.

The chain links TRBV28 to TRBJ2-7; a possible D gene is TRBD1 (6 bases). The germline V and J ends were trimmed by 5 bases and 4 bases, with 12 bases remaining between them. CDR3 length equals 13 residues. Germline loops: CDR1 MDHEN, CDR2 SYDVKM. CDR3 in DNA: TGTGCCAGCAGTCAGGGGCCCCGGTACGAGCAGTACTTC. Its protein is CASSQGPRYEQYF.

The chain links TRBV7-9 to TRBJ2-1, with no clear D. This CDR3 spans 16 amino acids. The V end lost 4 bases, the J end lost 7 bases, and 20 bases lay between the germline ends. In germline, CDR1 is SEHNR, CDR2 FQNEAQ (reference sequence). In DNA, the CDR3 is TGTGCCAGCAGCTCCCCATCTCCGGGCTCGCGGAATGAGCAGTTCTTC. Its translation is CASSSPSPGSRNEQFF.

The genes are TRBV6-2 or TRBV6-3 and TRBJ2-5, with 10 bases aligning to TRBD2. V dropped 0 bases and J dropped 2; count of bases not matched to a gene: 12. The germline gives CDR1 MNHEY, CDR2 SVGEGT. The CDR3 has 19 amino acids. The CDR3, as DNA: TGTGCCAGCAGTTACTCGTCGGTAGCGGGGGGTACCTCTCAAGAGACCCAGTACTTC. As protein: CASSYSSVAGGTSQETQYF.

This chain joins TRBV7-2 and TRBJ2-1; 13 positions match TRBD2. CDR1 and CDR2 (germline): SGHTA, FQGNSA. With 7 bases clipped from V and 7 bases from J, the junction kept 10 bases outside the gene matches. This CDR3 comprises 16 residues. The CDR3 DNA reads TGTGCCAGCACCGCGGGACTAGCGGGAAAAGGAAATGAGCAGTTCTTC. This encodes CASTAGLAGKGNEQFF.

This CDR3 reads CSARSTEVYGYTF. Written as DNA, the CDR3 is TGCAGTGCTAGATCCACAGAGGTCTATGGCTACACCTTC. The genes are TRBV20-1 and TRBJ1-2; D remains ambiguous. The germline V gene has CDR1 DFQATT and CDR2 SNEGSKA (reference sequence). V was pared by 2 bases and J by 4 bases, with 11 bases between. The CDR3 is made up of 13 amino acids.

The chain recombines TRBV11-2 with TRBJ1-2, with TRBD1 identical over 8 bases. This CDR3 region has 15 residues. The V gene end was trimmed by 6 bases and the J gene end by 5 bases; junction bases not matched to a gene: 11. The germline CDR1 and CDR2 sequences are SGHAT and FQNNGV. The CDR3 DNA reads TGTGCCAGCAGTCCTAGGGTGGGACAGGAATATGGCTACACCTTC. Translating it yields CASSPRVGQEYGYTF.

This rearrangement joins TRBV4-3 to TRBJ1-5; weak D call: TRBD1 (6 bases). The CDR3 consists of 18 residues. V was clipped by 0 bases and J by 6 bases, with 21 bases between them. Germline V lookup: CDR1 LGHNA, CDR2 YSLEER. CDR3 in DNA: TGCGCCAGCAGCCAAGACCCGGAGTTCTCGGGGGGCGGTCAGCCCCAGCATTTT. Its translation: CASSQDPEFSGGGQPQHF.

In its sample, this clonotype was seen many times. The rearrangement uses TRBV5-1 and TRBJ1-6; no definite D call. Germline CDR1 SGHRS, CDR2 YFSETQ. The V end was cut by 5 bases, the J end by 8 bases, with 23 bases between. There are 17 residues in the CDR3. The DNA of the CDR3 is TGCGCCAGCAGTCGAAGGGCAAGCGCCATGGACGATTCACCCCTCCACTTT. Translation: CASSRRASAMDDSPLHF. The full variable domain, rest sourced from reference TRBV5-1 and TRBJ1-6, is KAGVTQTPRYLIKTRGQQVTLSCSPISGHRSVSWYQQTPGQGLQFLFEYFSETQRNKGNFPGRFSGRQFSNSRSEMNVSTLELGDSALYLCASSRRASAMDDSPLHFGNGTRLTVT.

To note about this clonotype: At one of its ends the junction is not consistent with the germline gene, which may arise from a read error. This chain joins TRBV4-1 and TRBJ1-1, with 10 bases that match TRBD1. CDR3 length: 14 amino acids. Germline V gene data show CDR1 as MGHRA and CDR2 as YSYEKL. The CDR3 nucleotides are TGCGCCAGCAGCCAAGGGGACAGGGGCACTAAAGCTTTCTTT. Translation: CASSQGDRGTKAFF.

This chain joins TRBV6-5 and TRBJ2-1, with 8 bases lining up with TRBD2. This CDR3 is 15 amino acids long. Germline CDR1 and CDR2: MNHEY and SVGAGI. V lost 2 bases, J lost 7 bases, and 7 bases stayed unmatched. The CDR3 DNA is TGTGCCAGCAGTTACGTAGCGGGGCTGGCGAATGAGCAGTTCTTC. It translates to CASSYVAGLANEQFF.

This chain connects TRBV28 to TRBJ2-3, with TRBD1 matching over 10 bases. Germline V gives CDR1 MDHEN, CDR2 SYDVKM. The CDR3 covers 15 residues. Trimming removed 6 bases from V and 5 bases from J; junction bases left unmatched: 8. CDR3 in amino acids: CASRFDRGHEDTQYF. The CDR3 DNA follows: TGTGCCAGCAGGTTCGACAGGGGGCATGAAGATACGCAGTATTTT.

In its sample, this clonotype was seen many times. CDR3 sequence (DNA): TGTGCCAGCAGCCCCGGGACTAGCGGGGCTAACTCCTACGAGCAGTACTTC. Amino acids: CASSPGTSGANSYEQYF. The chain employs TRBV7-2 and TRBJ2-7; 13 bases align to TRBD2. The CDR3 is 17 residues long. Germline trimming cut 5 bases from V and 0 bases from J; bases unmatched to any gene: 7. CDR1 SGHTA and CDR2 FQGNSA come from the germline V gene. The variable domain in full, with the rest retrieved from reference TRBV7-2 and TRBJ2-7, is GAGVSQSPSNKVTEKGKDVELRCDPISGHTALYWYRQSLGQGLEFLIYFQGNSAPDKSGLPSDRFSAERTGGSVSTLTIQRTQQEDSAVYLCASSPGTSGANSYEQYFGPGTRLTVT.

In this sample, this clonotype turned up many times. This sequence joins TRBV28 and TRBJ2-7; D not resolved. The CDR3 has 12 amino acids. Germline CDR1 MDHEN, CDR2 SYDVKM. V lost 5 bases, J lost 0 bases, and 5 bases lay in between. The CDR3 DNA sequence: TGTGCCAGCAGTGCCTACTCCTACGAGCAGTACTTC. Its translation is CASSAYSYEQYF.

DNA of the CDR3: TGTGCCAGCAGTTCTAGCGGCATTAATTCACCCCTCCACTTT. Its protein product is CASSSSGINSPLHF. This chain uses TRBV6-2 or TRBV6-3 with TRBJ1-6, with D hard to call. CDR1 is MNHEY and CDR2 is SVGEGT in the germline V gene. The CDR3 has 14 amino acids. Trimming cost V 4 bases and J 6 bases, with 10 bases left between them.

In this sample, this clonotype turned up many times. A read error may account for a junction end that differs from germline. This rearrangement joins TRBV5-1 to TRBJ2-7; D might be TRBD2 (5 bases). Germline-derived CDR1 and CDR2 are SGHRS and YFSETQ. The CDR3 runs 13 residues. CDR3 in amino acids: CASSHRDSYEQYF. The CDR3 DNA sequence: TGTGCCAGCAGCCATCGGGACTCCTACGAGCAGTACTTC. The complete variable domain, with remaining parts taken from reference TRBV5-1 and TRBJ2-7, reads KAGVTQTPRYLIKTRGQQVTLSCSPISGHRSVSWYQQTPGQGLQFLFEYFSETQRNKGNFPGRFSGRQFSNSRSEMNVSTLELGDSALYLCASSHRDSYEQYFGPGTRLTVT.

This clonotype was picked up a small number of times. This sequence joins TRBV10-3 and TRBJ1-3, with D uncertain. Trimming removed 0 bases at V and 4 bases at J, with 10 bases between. The germline V gene encodes CDR1 ENHRY and CDR2 SYGVKD. The CDR3 is 15 amino acids. The CDR3 reads CAISESVSFGNTIYF. DNA for the CDR3: TGTGCCATCAGTGAGTCGGTCAGCTTCGGAAACACCATATATTTT.